The sequence of this TCR beta chain was determined in a study of cytomegalovirus exposure and HLA in healthy donors. The overall study: It was reported in a later analysis that the same platform had been used for the approximately 120 validation repertoires as for the 666 first-cohort repertoires.

This clone appeared many times. Its specificity is unknown. Clones were read by immunoSEQ multiplex PCR, and TCRdb kept only the in-frame ones, dropping some. The table shows some 170,000 clones, with approximately 84% occurring only once. This CDR3 has 13 residues. Study-wide results and caveats: A few of the chains that were CMV-associated were confirmed in vitro to be specific for CMV antigens.

Sequenced input: PBMCs. The chain recombines TRBV21-1 with TRBJ1-2; TRBD1 is the table's D call, not checked against the DNA. TRBV21-1 corresponds to a pseudogene. This receptor was identified in a man aged 25-40 years in good health and CMV-seropositive. For the CDR3, the DNA is TGTGCCAGCAGCGTGAGGGGGAACTATGGCTACACCTTC. As protein: CASSVRGNYGYTF.